The clone carrying this T cell receptor beta chain has just a few counts. Its antigen is not identified. V was clipped by 4 bases and J by 11 bases; unmatched bases: 8. Germline loops: CDR1 GTSNPN, CDR2 SVGIG (reference sequence). The CDR3 runs 12 residues. Time point given: pretreatment peripheral blood. The data belong to a study of PD-L1 blockade in urothelial cancer. About the study: The study started patients on atezolizumab around 2014, giving 1,200 mg intravenously every 3 weeks. Points from the study as a whole: Stronger expansion of tumor-associated clones in blood at 3 weeks distinguished durable-benefit patients.

The protocol was immunoSEQ multiplex PCR, while the TCRdb copy is restricted to in-frame clones and leaves out a portion. The sample consists of around 33,000 clones, around four fifths of them appearing once. The sample was PBMCs, taken around atezolizumab (anti-PD-L1) treatment. J is TRBJ1-1 and V is TRBV30, with 9 bases that match TRBD1. The sequence was obtained from a man aged 55-75 years with urothelial cancer. CDR3 protein: CAWTSGQGWAFF. As DNA, the CDR3 is TGTGCCTGGACCTCGGGACAGGGCTGGGCTTTCTTT.